What follows describes a single TCR beta chain. Its antigen target is currently unknown. The read falls 3 residues short of the CDR3 end, and the missing part is taken from the germline J gene. A distance of 6 bases separates the germline ends of V and J, which lose 3 bases and 0 bases respectively. CDR3 length: 13 amino acids, cysteine to phenylalanine. Sequencing covers 30 bases of the CDR3, shown here with the frame starting at base 1. As encoded in the germline V gene, CDR1 is SGHRS while CDR2 is YFSETQ. This record comes from a study of T cell clonality in common variable immunodeficiency (dated by TCRdb to 2014 to 2015). General conclusions and limits of the study: TCRbeta clonality was higher in CVID subjects than in healthy controls (t-test p = 0.018), and the increase was most characteristic of about a third of subjects. Even though DNA input was the same, control samples had an average of approximately 82,000 unique sequences each, compared with roughly 32,000 in CVID samples. Patient heterogeneity within the CVID cohort put limits on correlating repertoire features with clinical complications. The authors noted that sequencing repertoires of T cell subpopulations would be needed to clarify what caused the increased clonality in CVID. CVID TCRbeta sequences were reported to have fewer deletions and N-nucleotide insertions and to lack highly modified clones with 13 or more V deletions. CVID subjects shared fewer TCRbeta clones with each other than healthy controls did (p < 0.0001).

Equivalent amounts of genomic DNA from CVID and control samples were used as sequencing input. For every sample, a 60 bp segment covering the rearranged TCRbeta CDR3 region was amplified and then sequenced. TCRbeta amplification used the immunoSEQ assay, a bias-corrected multiplex PCR with high-throughput sequencing. The study's processing was this. Each unique nucleotide sequence was treated as a clone and annotated with V, D and J genes, copy number and frequency. Sequences were labeled productive if in frame, and non-productive if out of frame or containing stop codons. As previously described, Shannon's entropy was used to calculate clonality. The predicted amino acid sequences of productive clones were used to derive mean CDR3 Kyte-Doolittle hydropathy. The R hclust function was used to hierarchically cluster scaled V gene usage with Manhattan distance and complete linkage. Sharing of clones by CDR3 amino acid sequence was evaluated through resampling of 12 repertoires per group over 100 rounds. Repertoires were searched for 60 to 80 published EBV-specific and a few hundred published CMV-specific TCRbeta sequences. After a couple of CVID samples that produced fewer than 10,000 sequences were dropped from the analysis, some 42 CVID repertoires remained. TCRdb obtained this table from immuneACCESS and retained in-frame rearrangements with V and J assigned. These tables miss some clones; where compared with another copy, unresolved V genes account for less than half of the shortfall, and the remainder is unexplained. The V and J calls and the clone size are those of that table, but D and trimming were determined from the DNA. This sample contains almost 20,000 clones, none of which is a singleton. The ten largest account for 2% to 3% of the sample.

Standard criteria, namely reduction of serum IgG, IgA and/or IgM below the normal range together with specific antibody deficiency, were applied for the diagnosis of CVID. A total of 40 to 50 subjects (approximately 15 female and roughly 29 male; age range roughly 8 to 70 years, mean age roughly 40) were included in the CVID group. Both CVID patients and healthy controls were predominantly of Caucasian heritage. At the time of study participation, every CVID subject had been on replacement immunoglobulin therapy for one year or longer. At the time of blood collection, no CVID subject was ill or was being treated with immunomodulatory or immunosuppressive medication. From each donor, about 5 to 8.5 ml of heparinized peripheral whole blood was collected. Genomic DNA from adults with common variable immune deficiency (CVID) and from healthy adult controls was the source for sequencing TCRbeta CDR3 repertoires. To isolate peripheral blood mononuclear cells, diluted blood was subjected to density centrifugation over Hypaque 1077 or Ficoll-Paque. Unsorted mononuclear cells served as the source of genomic DNA, which was extracted either by Qiagen column purification or by a centrifugation-based method.

Here the chain combines TRBV5-1 and TRBJ1-1; the D gene identity is not certain. The clonotype originates from a human donor with common variable immunodeficiency. The sequenced material came from peripheral blood mononuclear cells. This receptor carries the CDR3 CASSWQMNTEAFF. CDR3 DNA, as far as it was read: TGCGCCAGCAGCTGGCAGATGAACACTGAA.